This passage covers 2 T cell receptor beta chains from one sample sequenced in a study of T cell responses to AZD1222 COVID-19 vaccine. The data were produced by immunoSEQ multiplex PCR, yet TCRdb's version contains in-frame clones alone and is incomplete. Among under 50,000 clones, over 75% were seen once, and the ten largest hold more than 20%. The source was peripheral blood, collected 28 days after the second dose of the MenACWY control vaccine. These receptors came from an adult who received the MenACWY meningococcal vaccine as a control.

CDR3 sequence (DNA): TGTGCCAGCAGTTATGAGACCCAGTACTTC. Its translation is CASSYETQYF. V and J are TRBV12-3 or TRBV12-4 and TRBJ2-5; no clear D gene. This CDR3 has 10 residues. Trimming cost V 4 bases and J 5 bases, with 2 bases left between them.

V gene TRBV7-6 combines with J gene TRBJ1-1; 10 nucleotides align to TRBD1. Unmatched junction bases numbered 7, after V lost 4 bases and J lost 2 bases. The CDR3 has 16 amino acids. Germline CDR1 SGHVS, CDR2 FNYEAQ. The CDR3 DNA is TGTGCCAGCAGCTCGGACCGGGACAGGGGCAACACTGAAGCTTTCTTT. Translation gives CASSSDRDRGNTEAFF.